The 5 T cell receptor beta chains below all came from one sample that was sequenced in a study of a mutant IDH1 vaccine in newly diagnosed glioma. Time point specified: week 35, safety follow-up. Every single dose of the vaccine, 300 ug of mutant IDH1 20-mer peptide, came with topical imiquimod. Produced via immunoSEQ multiplex PCR; TCRdb's table is partial and in-frame only. The sample holds about 56,000 clones; 70% to 90% are singletons and the top ten take around 1.5%. No antigens are known for them. The starting material was PBMCs, obtained from a glioma patient whose treatment included an IDH1 peptide vaccine. These receptors all come from a man aged 35 to 55 with glioma.

The chain joins TRBV29-1 to TRBJ2-1; 8 nucleotides line up with TRBD1. V gave up 7 bases and J gave up 4 bases; unmatched junction bases: 3. Germline CDR1 reads SQVTM; CDR2 reads ANQGSEA. CDR3 length equals 12 residues. The CDR3 DNA reads TGCAGCGACGGACAGGGATACAATGAGCAGTTCTTC. Protein sequence: CSDGQGYNEQFF.

This chain connects TRBV2 to TRBJ1-2; 7 nucleotides align to TRBD1. The CDR3 covers 14 residues. CDR1 and CDR2 (germline): SNHLY, FYNNEI. V lost 11 bases to trimming and J lost 8 bases; unmatched junction nucleotides: 17. The CDR3 protein is CASGGEGTAKGYTF. In nucleotides, the CDR3 is TGTGCCTCCGGGGGAGAGGGGACAGCGAAAGGCTACACCTTC.

This chain uses TRBV18 with TRBJ1-1; D might be TRBD1 (6 bases). CDR1 and CDR2 from the germline V gene are KGHSH and LQKENI. The CDR3 has 17 amino acids. Deletions cut 3 bases from V and 5 bases from J, with 22 bases between. The CDR3 DNA sequence: TGTGCCAGCTCACCGGCTTTTAGGGGGGCCGGGGGAACTGAAGCTTTCTTT. It is translated as CASSPAFRGAGGTEAFF. The complete variable domain, with remaining parts taken from reference TRBV18 and TRBJ1-1, reads NAGVMQNPRHLVRRRGQEARLRCSPMKGHSHVYWYRQLPEEGLKFMVYLQKENIIDESGMPKERFSAEFPKEGPSILRIQQVVRGDSAAYFCASSPAFRGAGGTEAFFGQGTRLTVV.

The J gene is TRBJ2-1, the V gene TRBV11-2; 8 bases are shared with TRBD1. CDR1 and CDR2 (germline): SGHAT, FQNNGV. V lost 4 bases, J lost 6 bases, and 5 bases stayed unmatched. The CDR3 spans 14 residues. The CDR3 region is CASSSGTGGNEQFF. DNA of the CDR3: TGTGCCAGCAGCTCTGGGACAGGTGGCAATGAGCAGTTCTTC.

This rearrangement joins TRBV6-6 to TRBJ1-5; possible D gene TRBD1, 6 bases. The V gene's germline CDR1 is MNHNY and CDR2 SVGAGI (reference sequence). V was cut by 2 bases and J by 5 bases, with 16 bases left in between. This CDR3 is built from 16 residues. CDR3: CASSYQKDRYDQPQHF. CDR3 nucleotide sequence: TGTGCCAGCAGTTACCAAAAGGACAGATACGATCAGCCCCAGCATTTT.